Presented here are 19 T cell receptor beta chains from one specimen sequenced in a study of T cell changes during pregnancy in multiple sclerosis (dated by TCRdb to the late 2010s). Libraries were constructed by the immunoSEQ multiplex PCR assay. TCRdb's version of the immuneACCESS table is confined to in-frame rearrangements and falls short of the full clone set. An unresolved V gene accounts for under half of the shortfall where checked; the remainder is of unknown origin. Within this sample are tens of thousands of clones, with more than 90% of them counted one time only. The top ten clones comprise over 1% of the sample. This specimen was peripheral blood, taken after pregnancy. Source of these receptors: a female donor in good health, enrolled as a control in a pregnancy study.

V and J are TRBV19 and TRBJ1-3, with D hard to call. V lost 4 bases, J lost 4 bases, and 14 bases lay in between. CDR1 is LNHDA, CDR2 SQIVND, per germline (reference sequence). This CDR3 has 15 residues. CDR3 DNA sequence: TGTGCCAGTAGTAAGACGAGCGCTTCGGGAAACACCATATATTTT. It is translated as CASSKTSASGNTIYF. Drawing the rest from reference TRBV19 and TRBJ1-3, the complete variable domain is DGGITQSPKYLFRKEGQNVTLSCEQNLNHDAMYWYRQDPGQGLRLIYYSQIVNDFQKGDIAEGYSVSREKKESFPLTVTSAQKNPTAFYLCASSKTSASGNTIYFGEGSWLTVV.

V and J are TRBV19 and TRBJ2-6; the match to TRBD1 covers 7 bases. The CDR3 extends over 17 amino acids. In germline, CDR1 is LNHDA, CDR2 SQIVND (reference sequence). The junction had 9 bases not matched to a gene; V was cut back by 7 bases and J by 0 bases. The DNA for the CDR3 is TGTGCCAGTAAGGCCGACAGGGTGATCTCTGGGGCCAACGTCCTGACTTTC. It codes for CASKADRVISGANVLTF.

V usage is TRBV12-5 and J usage is TRBJ2-1, with 10 bases identical to TRBD2. This CDR3 comprises 14 residues. Per germline, CDR1 LGHNT and CDR2 FRNRAP. Germline trimming cut 6 bases from V and 4 bases from J; bases unmatched to any gene: 3. The chain's CDR3 is CASGAAGGYNEQFF. The CDR3 DNA follows: TGTGCTAGTGGCGCAGCGGGGGGGTACAATGAGCAGTTCTTC.

The chain is built from TRBV5-1 and TRBJ1-2; D possibly corresponds to TRBD1 (6 bases). The CDR3 has 13 residues. The V and J ends lost 4 bases and 7 bases respectively, with 14 bases between them. Germline-derived CDR1 and CDR2 are SGHRS and YFSETQ. CDR3 residues: CASSAQGRSGYTF. The CDR3, as DNA: TGCGCCAGCAGCGCACAGGGTAGGAGTGGCTACACCTTC.

V is TRBV28 and J is TRBJ2-6; D remains unclear. The CDR3 is made up of 15 amino acids. The V and J ends lost 5 bases and 1 base respectively, with 9 bases between them. Germline V gives CDR1 MDHEN, CDR2 SYDVKM. Here the CDR3 DNA reads TGTGCCAGCAGTCCTCGGGTTTCTGGGGCCAACGTCCTGACTTTC. This gives the protein CASSPRVSGANVLTF.

J is TRBJ2-7 and V is TRBV18; 7 bases line up with TRBD2. The CDR3 length is 14 residues. The ends lost 3 bases at V and 3 bases at J; junction bases unmatched: 5. From germline, CDR1 is KGHSH and CDR2 LQKENI. Here the CDR3 reads CASSPLTGGYEQYF. The CDR3 DNA sequence: TGTGCCAGCTCACCCCTAACGGGGGGCTACGAGCAGTACTTC. Together with reference TRBV18 and TRBJ2-7, the CDR3 gives the full variable domain: NAGVMQNPRHLVRRRGQEARLRCSPMKGHSHVYWYRQLPEEGLKFMVYLQKENIIDESGMPKERFSAEFPKEGPSILRIQQVVRGDSAAYFCASSPLTGGYEQYFGPGTRLTVT.

This clone has just one count. The V gene is TRBV19, the J gene TRBJ2-7, with TRBD2 identical over 8 bases. In germline, CDR1 is LNHDA, CDR2 SQIVND (reference sequence). CDR3 length equals 15 residues. V shed 5 bases and J 2 bases; nucleotides not matched to a gene: 8. The CDR3 sequence is CASSPAAGGAYEQYF. The CDR3 DNA sequence: TGTGCCAGTAGTCCGGCCGCGGGGGGTGCCTACGAGCAGTACTTC.

V usage is TRBV9 and J usage is TRBJ2-1; 7 nucleotides line up with TRBD1. Trimming at V came to 3 bases and at J to 9 bases, leaving 3 bases not matched to a gene. The CDR3 has 12 residues. Germline V CDR1 and CDR2: SGDLS, YYNGEE. The CDR3, as DNA: TGTGCCAGCAGCGCACAGGGGAGTGAGCAGTTCTTC. Translating it yields CASSAQGSEQFF.

This chain links TRBV29-1 with TRBJ1-1; 9 bases agree with TRBD1. After removal of 6 bases from V and 3 bases from J, the junction contained 5 bases not matched to a gene. CDR3 length equals 13 residues. In germline, CDR1 is SQVTM, CDR2 ANQGSEA. The CDR3 region has the DNA TGCAGCGTCCGACAGGGGGGATACACTGAAGCTTTCTTT. It translates to CSVRQGGYTEAFF.

The V and J genes are TRBV30 and TRBJ2-6; possible D gene TRBD2, 6 bases. The CDR3 consists of 15 residues. Germline V gene lookup returns CDR1 GTSNPN and CDR2 SVGIG (reference sequence). Trimming cost V 5 bases and J 2 bases, with 13 bases left between them. The CDR3 sequence: CAWGRAGTGANVLTF. As DNA, the CDR3 is TGTGCCTGGGGCCGCGCGGGGACTGGGGCCAACGTCCTGACTTTC.

The gene calls are TRBV19 and TRBJ2-7; 9 nucleotides match TRBD2. The germline V gene has CDR1 LNHDA and CDR2 SQIVND (reference sequence). The CDR3 covers 15 residues. Losses at the gene ends were 3 bases for V and 2 bases for J; bases not matched to a gene: 5. This CDR3 reads CASSILAGYAYEQYF. CDR3 nucleotides: TGTGCCAGTAGTATTCTAGCGGGGTATGCCTACGAGCAGTACTTC.

The chain carries TRBV7-2 and TRBJ2-5; 10 nucleotides line up with TRBD2. Trimming removed 2 bases from V and 4 bases from J; junction bases left unmatched: 10. Per the germline V gene, CDR1 is SGHTA and CDR2 is FQGNSA. The CDR3 runs 17 residues. This chain's CDR3 is CASSLRRAGGPSETQYF. The DNA of the CDR3 is TGTGCCAGCAGCTTACGGCGAGCGGGAGGGCCGTCAGAGACCCAGTACTTC.

The rearrangement joins TRBV18 to TRBJ2-5; 12 nucleotides agree with TRBD2. Trimming cost V 6 bases and J 3 bases; bases outside gene matches: 5. Per germline, CDR1 KGHSH and CDR2 LQKENI. The CDR3 contains 15 residues. As DNA, the CDR3 is TGTGCCAGCTCCTGGACTAGCGGGGACGAAGAGACCCAGTACTTC. Its translation is CASSWTSGDEETQYF. The variable domain in full, completed from reference TRBV18 and TRBJ2-5, reads NAGVMQNPRHLVRRRGQEARLRCSPMKGHSHVYWYRQLPEEGLKFMVYLQKENIIDESGMPKERFSAEFPKEGPSILRIQQVVRGDSAAYFCASSWTSGDEETQYFGPGTRLLVL.

V gene TRBV4-1 combines with J gene TRBJ2-1; TRBD2 agrees at 8 bases. The CDR3 consists of 16 residues. Germline V gene sequence: CDR1 MGHRA, CDR2 YSYEKL. Germline trimming cut 0 bases from V and 5 bases from J; bases unmatched to any gene: 6. The CDR3 sequence is CASSQERIAGHNEQFF. The CDR3 DNA reads TGCGCCAGCAGCCAAGAGAGGATAGCGGGGCACAATGAGCAGTTCTTC.

The chain combines TRBV6-5 with TRBJ2-2; D might be TRBD2 (6 bases). This CDR3 is built from 16 residues. CDR1 and CDR2 from the germline V gene are MNHEY and SVGAGI. V lost 2 bases and J lost 6, with 16 bases in between. The CDR3 coding sequence is TGTGCCAGCAGTTACGCCGGGAGAGACCGGGCCGGGGAGCTGTTTTTT. Its translation: CASSYAGRDRAGELFF.

The chain employs TRBV7-6 and TRBJ2-1, with TRBD2 identical over 10 bases. Germline V gene data show CDR1 as SGHVS and CDR2 as FNYEAQ. This CDR3 contains 16 residues. The V segment lost 1 base and the J segment 6 bases; nucleotides outside the gene matches: 6. Here the CDR3 DNA reads TGTGCCAGCAGCTTAGGGGCTAGCGGGGGAGGCAATGAGCAGTTCTTC. Translating it yields CASSLGASGGGNEQFF. Based on the CDR3 plus reference TRBV7-6 and TRBJ2-1, the full variable domain is GAGVSQSPRYKVTKRGQDVALRCDPISGHVSLYWYRQALGQGPEFLTYFNYEAQQDKSGLPNDRFSAERPEGSISTLTIQRTEQRDSAMYRCASSLGASGGGNEQFFGPGTRLTVL.

The chain employs TRBV10-3 and TRBJ2-5, with D perhaps TRBD1 (6 bases). The CDR3 extends over 15 amino acids. Trimming pared 0 bases from V and 3 bases from J, leaving 11 bases between. The V gene's germline CDR1 is ENHRY and CDR2 SYGVKD. The CDR3 nucleotides are TGTGCCATCAGTGAGTCTTTGGACAGAAAAGAGACCCAGTACTTC. Translated: CAISESLDRKETQYF.

The V and J genes are TRBV5-1 and TRBJ2-7; 8 nucleotides align to TRBD1. The V gene end was trimmed by 1 base and the J gene end by 5 bases; junction bases not matched to a gene: 11. Germline values: CDR1 SGHRS, CDR2 YFSETQ. The CDR3 length is 16 residues. CDR3 in amino acids: CASSLRERTGRNEQYF. In DNA, the CDR3 is TGCGCCAGCAGCTTGCGGGAACGGACAGGGCGCAACGAGCAGTACTTC.

The J gene is TRBJ2-3, the V gene TRBV5-1; possible D gene TRBD1, 5 bases. CDR3 length equals 15 residues. Trimming took 7 bases from V and 5 from J, leaving 20 bases between them. Germline V lookup: CDR1 SGHRS, CDR2 YFSETQ. CDR3 nucleotide sequence: TGCGCCAGCTACGTGGGGCAGTCCGTGAGAGATACGCAGTATTTT. As protein: CASYVGQSVRDTQYF. Full variable domain (remainder filled in from reference TRBV5-1 and TRBJ2-3): KAGVTQTPRYLIKTRGQQVTLSCSPISGHRSVSWYQQTPGQGLQFLFEYFSETQRNKGNFPGRFSGRQFSNSRSEMNVSTLELGDSALYLCASYVGQSVRDTQYFGPGTRLTVL.